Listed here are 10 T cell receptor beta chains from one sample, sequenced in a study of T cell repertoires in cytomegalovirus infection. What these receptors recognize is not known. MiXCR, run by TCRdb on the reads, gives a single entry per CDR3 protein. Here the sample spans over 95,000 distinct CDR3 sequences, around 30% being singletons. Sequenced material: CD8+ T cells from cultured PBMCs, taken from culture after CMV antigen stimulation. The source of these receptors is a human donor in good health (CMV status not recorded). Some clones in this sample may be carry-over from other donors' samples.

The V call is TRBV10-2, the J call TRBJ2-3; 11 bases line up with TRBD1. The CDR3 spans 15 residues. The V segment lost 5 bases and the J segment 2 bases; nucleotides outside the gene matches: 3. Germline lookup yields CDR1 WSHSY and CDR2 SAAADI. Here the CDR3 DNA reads TGCGCCAGCAGTCGGGACAGGGGGAACACAGATACGCAGTATTTT. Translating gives CASSRDRGNTDTQYF.

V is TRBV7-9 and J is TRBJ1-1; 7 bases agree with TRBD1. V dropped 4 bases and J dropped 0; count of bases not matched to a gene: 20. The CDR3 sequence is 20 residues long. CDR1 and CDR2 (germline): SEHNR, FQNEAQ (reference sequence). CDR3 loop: CASSYLRLSGTVGMNTEAFF. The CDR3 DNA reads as TGTGCCAGCAGCTACCTTAGGTTATCCGGGACAGTGGGAATGAACACTGAAGCTTTCTTT.

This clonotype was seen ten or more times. The CDR3 region is CASSFGRGAYEQYF. The CDR3, as DNA: TGCGCCAGCAGCTTCGGAAGAGGGGCCTACGAGCAGTACTTC. This chain uses TRBV5-1 with TRBJ2-7; D may be TRBD1 or TRBD2 (5 bases each). The CDR3 totals 14 residues. The V end lost 2 bases, the J end lost 2 bases, and 11 bases lay between the germline ends. The germline V gene has CDR1 SGHRS and CDR2 YFSETQ.

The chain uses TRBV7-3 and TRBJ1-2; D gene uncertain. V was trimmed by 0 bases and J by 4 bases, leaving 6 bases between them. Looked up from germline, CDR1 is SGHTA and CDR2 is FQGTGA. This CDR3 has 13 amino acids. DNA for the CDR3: TGTGCCAGCAGCTTAACCGGCAGCTATGGCTACACCTTC. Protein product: CASSLTGSYGYTF.

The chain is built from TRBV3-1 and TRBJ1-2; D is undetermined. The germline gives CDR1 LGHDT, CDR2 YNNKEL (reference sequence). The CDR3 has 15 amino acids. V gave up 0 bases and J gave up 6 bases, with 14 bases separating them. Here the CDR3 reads CASSQDLRDSDGYTF. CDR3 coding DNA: TGTGCCAGCAGCCAAGATTTAAGGGATTCTGATGGCTACACCTTC.

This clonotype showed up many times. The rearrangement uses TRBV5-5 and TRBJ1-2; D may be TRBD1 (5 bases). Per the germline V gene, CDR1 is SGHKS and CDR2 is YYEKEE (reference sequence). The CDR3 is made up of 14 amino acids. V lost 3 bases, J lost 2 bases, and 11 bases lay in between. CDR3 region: CASSSPGRNYGYTF. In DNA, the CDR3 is TGTGCCAGCAGCTCACCGGGACGGAACTATGGCTACACCTTC.

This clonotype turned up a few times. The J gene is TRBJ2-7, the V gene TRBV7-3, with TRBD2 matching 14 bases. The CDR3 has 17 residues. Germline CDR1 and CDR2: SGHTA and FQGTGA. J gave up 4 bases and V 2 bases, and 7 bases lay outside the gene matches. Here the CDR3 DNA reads TGTGCCAGCAGCTTAGAGTGGGGACTAGCGGGGGTATACGAGCAGTACTTC. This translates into CASSLEWGLAGVYEQYF.

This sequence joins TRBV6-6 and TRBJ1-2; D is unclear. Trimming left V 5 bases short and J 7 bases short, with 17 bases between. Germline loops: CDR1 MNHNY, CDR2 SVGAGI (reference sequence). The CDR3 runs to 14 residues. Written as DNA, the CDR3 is TGTGCCAGCAGTATCCAAGATGGGTTGAGTGGCTACACCTTC. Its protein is CASSIQDGLSGYTF.

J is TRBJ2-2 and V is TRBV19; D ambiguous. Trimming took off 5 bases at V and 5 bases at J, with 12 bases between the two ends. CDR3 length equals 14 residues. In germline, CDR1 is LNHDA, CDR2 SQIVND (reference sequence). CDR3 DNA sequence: TGTGCCAGTAGTTGGGCATTCGAAACCGGGGAGCTGTTTTTT. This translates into CASSWAFETGELFF. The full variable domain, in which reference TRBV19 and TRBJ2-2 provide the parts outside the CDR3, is DGGITQSPKYLFRKEGQNVTLSCEQNLNHDAMYWYRQDPGQGLRLIYYSQIVNDFQKGDIAEGYSVSREKKESFPLTVTSAQKNPTAFYLCASSWAFETGELFFGEGSRLTVL.

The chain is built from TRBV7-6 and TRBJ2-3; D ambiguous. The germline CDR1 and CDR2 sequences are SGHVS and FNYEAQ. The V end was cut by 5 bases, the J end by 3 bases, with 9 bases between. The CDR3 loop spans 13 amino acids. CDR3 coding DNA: TGTGCCAGCAGCGAGGACGGTACAGATACGCAGTATTTT. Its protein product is CASSEDGTDTQYF. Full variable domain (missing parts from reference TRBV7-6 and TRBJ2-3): GAGVSQSPRYKVTKRGQDVALRCDPISGHVSLYWYRQALGQGPEFLTYFNYEAQQDKSGLPNDRFSAERPEGSISTLTIQRTEQRDSAMYRCASSEDGTDTQYFGPGTRLTVL.